This T cell receptor beta chain was retrieved from a study of blood T cell repertoires in COVID-19. Study information: COVID-19 samples, acute and convalescent, were from the United States, Italy and Spain. The analysed material was cDNA or gDNA that came from T cells, B-cell-depleted T cells, or PBMCs.

Methods used by the authors: Amplification of reference gene primers provided the estimated nucleated cell counts. Assay: immunoSEQ multiplex PCR; the TCRdb copy retains only in-frame clones and omits some. The V and J calls and clone size were taken over from that table, and D and trimming were inferred from the DNA. Found here are approximately 240,000 clones, roughly 80% of them singletons; the top ten hold 3% to 3.5%. Trimming cost V 6 bases and J 6 bases; bases outside gene matches: 17. The germline gives CDR1 MNHEY, CDR2 SVGEGT. This CDR3 spans 17 amino acids. The source of this sequence is a woman in her 30s who had recovered from COVID-19. The sample consisted of peripheral blood. The genes are TRBV6-2 or TRBV6-3 and TRBJ2-3; 8 bases align to TRBD2. The CDR3 DNA follows: TGTGCCAGCAGCAAGGGTCCAAAGCGGGAGAGGCGGGATACGCAGTATTTT. Translated, it gives CASSKGPKRERRDTQYF.